A single sample gave rise to the 32 T cell receptor beta chains below, sequenced in a study of blood T cell repertoires in COVID-19. The data were produced by immunoSEQ multiplex PCR, yet TCRdb's version contains in-frame clones alone and is incomplete. The sample includes fewer than 400,000 clones, about nine tenths of them seen just once. Sequences were obtained from PBMCs or T cells enriched from blood (not recorded which). The receptors come from a man between 60 and 75 years old who had recovered from COVID-19.

The V and J genes are TRBV6-6 and TRBJ2-1; the D is unclear. The ends were cut back, 3 bases at V and 6 bases at J, with 15 bases in the middle. CDR1 is MNHNY, CDR2 SVGAGI, per germline (reference sequence). This CDR3 spans 15 amino acids. In DNA form, the CDR3 reads TGTGCCAGCAGTTATCAACCGGGTCGCCGCAATGAGCAGTTCTTC. It specifies CASSYQPGRRNEQFF.

The genes are TRBV7-2 and TRBJ1-1, with D hard to call. The CDR3 sequence is 14 residues long. In germline, CDR1 is SGHTA, CDR2 FQGNSA. V gave up 5 bases and J gave up 0 bases, with 10 bases separating them. CDR3 sequence: CASSAQTMNTEAFF. The CDR3 coding sequence is TGTGCCAGCAGCGCACAGACCATGAACACTGAAGCTTTCTTT. The full variable domain, completed using reference TRBV7-2 and TRBJ1-1, is GAGVSQSPSNKVTEKGKDVELRCDPISGHTALYWYRQSLGQGLEFLIYFQGNSAPDKSGLPSDRFSAERTGGSVSTLTIQRTQQEDSAVYLCASSAQTMNTEAFFGQGTRLTVV.

V usage is TRBV5-4 and J usage is TRBJ1-5; TRBD1 agrees at 7 bases. This CDR3 contains 14 residues. CDR1 is SGHNT, CDR2 YYREEE, per germline (reference sequence). V shed 5 bases and J 7 bases; nucleotides not matched to a gene: 9. CDR3 amino acids: CASSVQGDTQPQHF. The CDR3, as DNA: TGTGCCAGCAGTGTTCAGGGGGACACCCAGCCCCAGCATTTT.

This sequence joins TRBV5-3 and TRBJ2-7, with 12 bases lining up with TRBD1. TRBV5-3 is known as an ORF, though its function is uncertain. V lost 3 bases and J lost 6; bases outside the gene matches: 4. The CDR3 is 14 residues long. CDR3 region: CARSSGQGATEQYF. CDR3 bases: TGTGCCAGAAGCTCGGGACAGGGGGCGACCGAGCAGTACTTC.

Concerning this clone: This specimen includes other DNA sequences encoding the same CDR3. The J gene is TRBJ2-5, the V gene TRBV28, with 7 bases matching TRBD2. This CDR3 is 13 amino acids long. After removal of 6 bases from V and 5 bases from J, the junction contained 6 bases not matched to a gene. CDR1 and CDR2 (germline): MDHEN, SYDVKM. The CDR3 is CASSLAGAETQYF. CDR3 in DNA: TGTGCCAGCAGCTTGGCGGGAGCGGAGACCCAGTACTTC.

The CDR3, as DNA: TGTGCCAGCTCAACCCCGGGACTCGGAGTTGAAAAACTGTTTTTT. This sequence encodes CASSTPGLGVEKLFF. The chain couples TRBV18 to TRBJ1-4, with a possible D match to TRBD1 (5 bases). The CDR3 spans 15 residues. Per the germline V gene, CDR1 is KGHSH and CDR2 is LQKENI. Between the trimmed V and J ends, which lost 5 bases and 7 bases, there was a span of 17 bases.

The gene calls are TRBV6-2 or TRBV6-3 and TRBJ1-1, with D tentatively TRBD1 (5 bases). Trimming stripped 6 bases from V and 1 base from J, with 15 bases between. The germline gives CDR1 MNHEY, CDR2 SVGEGT. This CDR3 has 15 amino acids. CDR3 nucleotide sequence: TGTGCCAGCAGCAAAAAAGGACATGAGAACACTGAAGCTTTCTTT. Its translation is CASSKKGHENTEAFF.

The V call is TRBV3-1 (or the pseudogene TRBV3-2), the J call TRBJ2-2; no firm D call. V was trimmed by 7 bases and J by 0 bases, leaving 12 bases between them. The germline V gene encodes CDR1 LGHDT and CDR2 YNNKEL (reference sequence). This CDR3 is built from 15 residues. The CDR3 loop is CASKTPAANTGELFF. The DNA of the CDR3 is TGTGCCAGCAAAACCCCGGCGGCGAACACCGGGGAGCTGTTTTTT.

J is TRBJ2-5 and V is TRBV11-3; D is possibly TRBD2 (6 bases). Germline V gives CDR1 SGHNT, CDR2 YENEEA. With 5 bases removed from V and 4 bases from J, the gap between germline ends came to 14 bases. The CDR3 extends over 14 amino acids. This chain's CDR3 is CASSPPGGGETQYF. As DNA, the CDR3 is TGTGCCAGCAGCCCTCCCGGGGGAGGAGAGACCCAGTACTTC.

The gene calls are TRBV24-1 and TRBJ2-1; 13 bases fit TRBD2. J was trimmed by 4 bases and V by 2 bases; bases with no gene match: 10. Germline values: CDR1 KGHDR, CDR2 SFDVKD. CDR3 length: 19 amino acids. CDR3 in amino acids: CATSDYGLAGVGVYNEQFF. CDR3 nucleotide sequence: TGTGCCACCAGTGATTACGGACTAGCGGGAGTCGGAGTATACAATGAGCAGTTCTTC.

This chain joins TRBV6-5 and TRBJ1-4; 7 bases are a match to TRBD1. The junction had 9 bases not matched to a gene; V was cut back by 11 bases and J by 3 bases. CDR3 size: 14 residues. Per the germline V gene, CDR1 is MNHEY and CDR2 is SVGAGI. The CDR3 DNA follows: TGTGCCTCACAAACAGGGGCGGCTAATGAAAAACTGTTTTTT. It yields the protein CASQTGAANEKLFF.

The chain has TRBV6-6 and TRBJ1-3; 7 nucleotides agree with TRBD1. The CDR3 loop spans 14 amino acids. CDR1 is MNHNY, CDR2 SVGAGI, per germline (reference sequence). The V and J ends lost 11 bases and 4 bases, in that order; junction bases with no gene match: 11. This CDR3 reads CAVYPGGGGNTIYF. The CDR3 bases are TGTGCCGTGTACCCAGGGGGAGGAGGAAACACCATATATTTT.

The V gene is TRBV6-4, the J gene TRBJ2-1, with 10 nucleotides matching TRBD2. There are 14 residues in the CDR3. Germline V gives CDR1 MRHNA, CDR2 SNTAGT. After removal of 6 bases from V and 12 bases from J, the junction contained 11 bases not matched to a gene. This CDR3 is CASSSMPSGSGQFF. For the CDR3, the DNA is TGTGCCAGCAGCTCCATGCCTAGCGGGAGTGGGCAGTTCTTC.

The chain combines TRBV7-9 with TRBJ1-3; 7 bases line up with TRBD1. The junction had 19 bases not matched to a gene; V was cut back by 5 bases and J by 3 bases. The CDR3 has 19 amino acids. CDR1 is SEHNR and CDR2 is FQNEAQ in the germline V gene (reference sequence). The CDR3 nucleotides are TGTGCCAGCAGCAGGAGACCGGGACAGCCATACGACTATGGAAACACCATATATTTT. This sequence encodes CASSRRPGQPYDYGNTIYF.

The chain has TRBV19 and TRBJ1-2; 8 bases map to TRBD1. This CDR3 spans 14 amino acids. Looked up from germline, CDR1 is LNHDA and CDR2 is SQIVND (reference sequence). V trimming: 7 bases; J trimming: 4 bases; junction bases outside the gene matches: 8. The CDR3 sequence: CASTLGGQAYGYTF. For the CDR3, the DNA is TGTGCCAGTACCCTCGGGGGACAGGCCTATGGCTACACCTTC.

This chain joins TRBV4-2 and TRBJ2-3; D remains unclear. CDR1 is LGHNA and CDR2 is YNFKEQ in the germline V gene. V lost 4 bases and J lost 4, with 18 bases in between. This CDR3 is built from 16 residues. CDR3 DNA: TGTGCCAGCAGCCCCGTCCTTCGCAGTCGCCCAGATACGCAGTATTTT. This codes for CASSPVLRSRPDTQYF.

The chain employs TRBV4-3 and TRBJ2-2; D gene unclear. Germline assignment: CDR1 LGHNA and CDR2 YSLEER. The CDR3 spans 15 residues. Trimming stripped 2 bases from V and 0 bases from J, with 7 bases between. CDR3 bases: TGCGCCAGCAGCCAATTCTTCTCGAACACCGGGGAGCTGTTTTTT. It codes for CASSQFFSNTGELFF.

CDR3 region: CASSLPASGSRTDTQYF. CDR3 bases: TGTGCCAGCAGTTTACCTGCTAGCGGGAGTAGAACAGATACGCAGTATTTT. The chain carries TRBV28 and TRBJ2-3; 10 bases are a match to TRBD2. CDR1 is MDHEN, CDR2 SYDVKM, per germline. The J segment lost 3 bases and the V segment lost 2 bases, leaving 8 bases of the junction unmatched. CDR3 size: 17 residues.

The DNA for the CDR3 is TGTGCCAGCAGTCCCGGACAGGAAGGGTTCTTC. It codes for CASSPGQEGFF. V usage is TRBV6-1 and J usage is TRBJ2-1; 7 nucleotides match TRBD1. Germline values: CDR1 MNHNS, CDR2 SASEGT. V gave up 5 bases and J gave up 15 bases; unmatched junction bases: 7. The CDR3 extends over 11 amino acids.

The chain has TRBV30 and TRBJ1-1; maybe TRBD1 (5 bases). V was clipped by 2 bases and J by 6 bases, with 16 bases between them. This CDR3 is built from 14 residues. CDR1 GTSNPN and CDR2 SVGIG come from the germline V gene (reference sequence). CDR3 amino acids: CAWSPRRGIPEAFF. The CDR3 DNA is TGTGCCTGGAGTCCGCGGAGGGGTATCCCTGAAGCTTTCTTT.

J is TRBJ2-1 and V is TRBV7-3; 11 bases agree with TRBD2. The CDR3 spans 15 residues. CDR1 is SGHTA, CDR2 FQGTGA, per germline. The ends lost 6 bases at V and 4 bases at J; junction bases unmatched: 5. CDR3: CASSQTSGTYNEQFF. Here the CDR3 DNA reads TGTGCCAGCAGTCAGACTAGCGGGACTTACAATGAGCAGTTCTTC. The full variable domain, in which reference TRBV7-3 and TRBJ2-1 provide the parts outside the CDR3, is GAGVSQTPSNKVTEKGKYVELRCDPISGHTALYWYRQSLGQGPEFLIYFQGTGAADDSGLPNDRFFAVRPEGSVSTLKIQRTERGDSAVYLCASSQTSGTYNEQFFGPGTRLTVL.

The chain employs TRBV5-1 and TRBJ2-7; 8 bases map to TRBD1. The CDR3 runs to 14 residues. Trimming at V came to 2 bases and at J to 3 bases, leaving 4 bases not matched to a gene. From germline, CDR1 is SGHRS and CDR2 YFSETQ. Here the CDR3 reads CASSFGQGFYEQYF. Written as DNA, the CDR3 is TGCGCCAGCAGCTTTGGACAGGGCTTCTACGAGCAGTACTTC.

The chain combines TRBV7-2 with TRBJ2-3, with 9 bases identical to TRBD2. In germline, CDR1 is SGHTA, CDR2 FQGNSA. This CDR3 is built from 14 residues. The CDR3 protein is CATRNAGGSDTQYF. CDR3 DNA: TGTGCTACCCGCAATGCGGGAGGGTCTGATACGCAGTATTTT.

This clone was seen a single time. The chain is built from TRBV7-2 and TRBJ2-1, with 9 bases lining up with TRBD1. The CDR3 extends over 15 amino acids. J lost 4 bases, V lost 5 bases, and 6 bases had no gene match. The V gene's germline CDR1 is SGHTA and CDR2 FQGNSA. CDR3 in DNA: TGTGCCAGCAGCGTCGGGACAGGGCTTTACAATGAGCAGTTCTTC. Translating it yields CASSVGTGLYNEQFF.

V is TRBV6-5 and J is TRBJ2-4; possible D gene TRBD1, 5 bases. This CDR3 has 13 residues. The V gene's germline CDR1 is MNHEY and CDR2 SVGAGI. The V gene lost 8 bases and the J gene lost 6 bases, with 14 bases spanning the gap. DNA of the CDR3: TGTGCCAGCCGCGGCAGGGCGATAAACATTCAGTACTTC. Translated: CASRGRAINIQYF.

The gene calls are TRBV7-2 and TRBJ2-1; unclear D gene. This CDR3 has 16 amino acids. V lost 0 bases, J lost 4 bases, and 13 bases lay in between. Germline V gives CDR1 SGHTA, CDR2 FQGNSA. DNA of the CDR3: TGTGCCAGCAGCTTAGCGTGGGTTCTGGAGTACAATGAGCAGTTCTTC. It codes for CASSLAWVLEYNEQFF.

V gene TRBV19 combines with J gene TRBJ1-1; D remains ambiguous. V lost 5 bases, J lost 5 bases, and 15 bases lay in between. Germline CDR1 reads LNHDA; CDR2 reads SQIVND (reference sequence). The CDR3 has 14 residues. As DNA, the CDR3 is TGTGCCAGTAGTCAGACCCCCCCAGGAACTGAAGCTTTCTTT. Translated, it gives CASSQTPPGTEAFF.

The CDR3 protein is CASRVQSFDQPQHF. Here the CDR3 DNA reads TGTGCCAGTAGGGTACAGAGCTTTGATCAGCCCCAGCATTTT. V gene TRBV19 combines with J gene TRBJ1-5; D uncertain. Germline V CDR1 and CDR2: LNHDA, SQIVND (reference sequence). V lost 6 bases and J lost 5, with 14 bases in between. The CDR3 spans 14 residues.

This chain connects TRBV28 to TRBJ1-4, with a weak D call TRBD1 (5 bases). This CDR3 comprises 14 residues. The germline V and J ends were trimmed by 6 bases and 7 bases, with 15 bases remaining between them. Germline lookup yields CDR1 MDHEN and CDR2 SYDVKM. CDR3: CASRKGQDPEKLFF. Here the CDR3 DNA reads TGTGCCAGCAGAAAGGGGCAGGACCCTGAAAAACTGTTTTTT.

V is TRBV29-1 and J is TRBJ2-7; maybe TRBD2 (6 bases). The germline CDR1 and CDR2 sequences are SQVTM and ANQGSEA. The length of the CDR3 is 13 residues. V was clipped by 7 bases and J by 0 bases, with 13 bases between them. Here the CDR3 reads CSARRLDSYEQYF. CDR3 in DNA: TGCAGCGCGAGAAGACTAGACTCCTACGAGCAGTACTTC.

The CDR3 DNA reads as TGTGCCACCAGTGAGAACAGGGGACAGGTTGTCGTCGGTGAGCAGTTCTTC. Translated, it gives CATSENRGQVVVGEQFF. This sequence joins TRBV24-1 and TRBJ2-1, with 8 bases that match TRBD1. The trim removed 4 bases at V and 9 bases at J, leaving 16 bases unmatched. The CDR3 runs 17 residues. Germline CDR1 reads KGHDR; CDR2 reads SFDVKD.

This chain connects TRBV6-5 to TRBJ2-1, with 10 bases that match TRBD2. The CDR3 contains 15 residues. Germline loops: CDR1 MNHEY, CDR2 SVGAGI. The ends lost 6 bases at V and 12 bases at J; junction bases unmatched: 14. The CDR3 loop reads CASREREGPYRWQFF. CDR3 DNA sequence: TGTGCCAGCAGGGAGCGGGAGGGGCCCTATAGGTGGCAGTTCTTC.